This T cell receptor beta chain was recovered during a study of blood T cell repertoires in COVID-19. Assay used: immunoSEQ multiplex PCR; TCRdb lists only in-frame clones, some missing. Of roughly 79,000 clones detected, roughly 84% appear once; the ten largest clones hold roughly 4%. This clone was picked up one time. Germline trimming cut 4 bases from V and 6 bases from J; bases unmatched to any gene: 7. Germline values: CDR1 SGHRS, CDR2 YFSETQ. This CDR3 has 15 amino acids. Input material: peripheral blood. The rearrangement links TRBV5-1 to TRBJ2-1; 10 bases map to TRBD2. This TCR was recovered from a middle-aged man with acute or convalescent COVID-19. The CDR3 region is CASSPSGGRFNEQFF. The CDR3 DNA reads as TGCGCCAGCAGCCCTAGCGGGGGCAGATTCAATGAGCAGTTCTTC.